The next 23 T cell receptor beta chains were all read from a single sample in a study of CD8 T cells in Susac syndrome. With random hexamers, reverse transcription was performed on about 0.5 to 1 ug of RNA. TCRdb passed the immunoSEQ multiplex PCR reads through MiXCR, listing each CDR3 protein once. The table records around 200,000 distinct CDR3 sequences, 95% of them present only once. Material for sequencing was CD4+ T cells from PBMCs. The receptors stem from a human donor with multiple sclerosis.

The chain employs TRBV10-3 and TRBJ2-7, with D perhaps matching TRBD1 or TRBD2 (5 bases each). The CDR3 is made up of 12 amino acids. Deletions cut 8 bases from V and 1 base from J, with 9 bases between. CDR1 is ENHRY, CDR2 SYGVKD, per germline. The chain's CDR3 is CAIRDESYEQYF. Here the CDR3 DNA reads TGTGCCATCCGGGACGAGTCCTACGAGCAGTACTTC.

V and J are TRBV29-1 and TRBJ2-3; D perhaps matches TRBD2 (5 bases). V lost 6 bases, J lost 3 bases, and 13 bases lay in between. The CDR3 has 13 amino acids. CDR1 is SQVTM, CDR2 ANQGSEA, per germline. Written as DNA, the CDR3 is TGCAGCGTACCTGGGCAGCGGACAGATACGCAGTATTTT. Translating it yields CSVPGQRTDTQYF.

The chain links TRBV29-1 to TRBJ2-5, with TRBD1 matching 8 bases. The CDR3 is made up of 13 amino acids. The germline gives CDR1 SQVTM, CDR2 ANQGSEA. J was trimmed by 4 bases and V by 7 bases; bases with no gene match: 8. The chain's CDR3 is CSGGQGKGETQYF. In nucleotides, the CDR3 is TGCAGCGGAGGACAGGGAAAAGGAGAGACCCAGTACTTC.

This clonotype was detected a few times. As DNA, the CDR3 is TGTGCCTGGAGTTCTACGCGGACTGGCTACACCTTC. Encoded protein: CAWSSTRTGYTF. The chain couples TRBV30 to TRBJ1-2, with no clear D. Germline V lookup: CDR1 GTSNPN, CDR2 SVGIG (reference sequence). Trimming removed 2 bases at V and 7 bases at J, with 11 bases between. This CDR3 spans 12 amino acids.

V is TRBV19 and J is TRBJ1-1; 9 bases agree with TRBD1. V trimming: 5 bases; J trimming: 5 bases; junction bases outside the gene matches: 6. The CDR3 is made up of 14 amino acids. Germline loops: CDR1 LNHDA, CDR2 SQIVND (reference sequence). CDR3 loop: CASSFDRGETEAFF. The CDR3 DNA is TGTGCCAGTAGTTTCGACAGGGGGGAAACTGAAGCTTTCTTT.

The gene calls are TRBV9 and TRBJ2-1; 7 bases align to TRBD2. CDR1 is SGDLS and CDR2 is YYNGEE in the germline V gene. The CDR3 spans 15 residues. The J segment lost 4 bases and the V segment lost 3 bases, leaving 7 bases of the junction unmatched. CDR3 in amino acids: CASSGRGVQYNEQFF. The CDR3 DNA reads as TGTGCCAGCAGCGGACGGGGGGTTCAATACAATGAGCAGTTCTTC. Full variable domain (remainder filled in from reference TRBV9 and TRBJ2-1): DSGVTQTPKHLITATGQRVTLRCSPRSGDLSVYWYQQSLDQGLQFLIQYYNGEERAKGNILERFSAQQFPDLHSELNLSSLELGDSALYFCASSGRGVQYNEQFFGPGTRLTVL.

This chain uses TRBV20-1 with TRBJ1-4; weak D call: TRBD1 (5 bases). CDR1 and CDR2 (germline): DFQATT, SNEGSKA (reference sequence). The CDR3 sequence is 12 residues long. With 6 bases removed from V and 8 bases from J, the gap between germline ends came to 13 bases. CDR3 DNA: TGCAGTGCGAGAACGCGGGGGGAAAAACTGTTTTTT. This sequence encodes CSARTRGEKLFF.

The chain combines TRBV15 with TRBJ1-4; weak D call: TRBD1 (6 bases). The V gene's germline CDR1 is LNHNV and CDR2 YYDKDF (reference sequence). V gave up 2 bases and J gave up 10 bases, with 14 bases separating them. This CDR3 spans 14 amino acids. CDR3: CATSRRGTGVKLFF. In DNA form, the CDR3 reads TGTGCCACCAGCAGAAGGGGGACTGGGGTAAAACTGTTTTTT.

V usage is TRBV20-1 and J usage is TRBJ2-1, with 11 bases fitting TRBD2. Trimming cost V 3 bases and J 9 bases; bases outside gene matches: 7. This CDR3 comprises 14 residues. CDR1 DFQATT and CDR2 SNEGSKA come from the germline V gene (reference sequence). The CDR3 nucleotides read TGCAGTGCTAGCGGTAGCGGGGGGGCCCTTGAGCAGTTCTTC. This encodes CSASGSGGALEQFF.

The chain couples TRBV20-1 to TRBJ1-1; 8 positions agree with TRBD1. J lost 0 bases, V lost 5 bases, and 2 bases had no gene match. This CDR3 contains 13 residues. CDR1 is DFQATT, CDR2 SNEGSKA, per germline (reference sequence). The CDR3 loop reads CSAGQGMNTEAFF. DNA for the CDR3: TGCAGTGCTGGACAGGGCATGAACACTGAAGCTTTCTTT.

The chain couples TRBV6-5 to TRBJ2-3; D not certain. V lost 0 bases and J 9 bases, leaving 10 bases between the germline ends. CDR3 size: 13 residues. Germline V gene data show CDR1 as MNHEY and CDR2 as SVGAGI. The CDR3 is CASSYSTVGTQYF. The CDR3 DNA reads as TGTGCCAGCAGTTACTCCACGGTTGGGACGCAGTATTTT.

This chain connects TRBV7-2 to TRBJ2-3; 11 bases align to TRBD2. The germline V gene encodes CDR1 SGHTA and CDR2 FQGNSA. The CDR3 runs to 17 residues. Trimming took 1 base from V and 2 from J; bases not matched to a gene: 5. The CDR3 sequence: CASSLVLAGGYTDTQYF. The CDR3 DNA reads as TGTGCCAGCAGCTTAGTCCTAGCGGGGGGTTACACAGATACGCAGTATTTT.

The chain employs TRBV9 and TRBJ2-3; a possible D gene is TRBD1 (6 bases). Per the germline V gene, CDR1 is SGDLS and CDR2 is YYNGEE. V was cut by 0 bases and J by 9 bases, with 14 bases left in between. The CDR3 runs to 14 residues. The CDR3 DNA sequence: TGTGCCAGCAGCGTAGCTATTAGGGACAACACGCAGTATTTT. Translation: CASSVAIRDNTQYF.

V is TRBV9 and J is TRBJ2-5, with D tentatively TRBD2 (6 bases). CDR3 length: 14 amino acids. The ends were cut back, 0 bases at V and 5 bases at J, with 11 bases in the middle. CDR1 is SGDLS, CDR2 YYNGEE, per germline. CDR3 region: CASSVAVGGETQYF. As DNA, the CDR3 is TGTGCCAGCAGCGTAGCTGTAGGAGGGGAGACCCAGTACTTC.

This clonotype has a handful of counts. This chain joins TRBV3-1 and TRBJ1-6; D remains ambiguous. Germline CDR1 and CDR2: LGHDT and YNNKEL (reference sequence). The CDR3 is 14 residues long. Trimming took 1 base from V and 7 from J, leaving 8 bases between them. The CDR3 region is CASSQGTVNSPLHF. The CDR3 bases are TGTGCCAGCAGCCAAGGGACGGTGAATTCACCCCTCCACTTT. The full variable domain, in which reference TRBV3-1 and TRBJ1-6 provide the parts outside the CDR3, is DTAVSQTPKYLVTQMGNDKSIKCEQNLGHDTMYWYKQDSKKFLKIMFSYNNKELIINETVPNRFSPKSPDKAHLNLHINSLELGDSAVYFCASSQGTVNSPLHFGNGTRLTVT.

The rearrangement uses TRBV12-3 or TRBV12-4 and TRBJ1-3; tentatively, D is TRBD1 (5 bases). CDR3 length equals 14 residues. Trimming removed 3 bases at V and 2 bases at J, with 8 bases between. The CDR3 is CASSLSGAGNTIYF. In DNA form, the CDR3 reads TGTGCCAGCAGTTTGTCGGGGGCTGGAAACACCATATATTTT.

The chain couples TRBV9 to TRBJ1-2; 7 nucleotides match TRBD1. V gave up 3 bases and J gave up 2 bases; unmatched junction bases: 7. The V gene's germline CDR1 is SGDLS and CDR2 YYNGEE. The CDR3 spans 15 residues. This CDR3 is CASSATGTENYGYTF. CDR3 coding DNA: TGTGCCAGCAGCGCCACCGGGACAGAGAACTATGGCTACACCTTC.

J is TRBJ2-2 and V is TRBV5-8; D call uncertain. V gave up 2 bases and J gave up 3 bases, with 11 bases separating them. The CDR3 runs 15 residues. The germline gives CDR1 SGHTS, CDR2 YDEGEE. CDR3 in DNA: TGTGCCAGCAGCTTCGAGGAGACGTACACCGGGGAGCTGTTTTTT. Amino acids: CASSFEETYTGELFF.

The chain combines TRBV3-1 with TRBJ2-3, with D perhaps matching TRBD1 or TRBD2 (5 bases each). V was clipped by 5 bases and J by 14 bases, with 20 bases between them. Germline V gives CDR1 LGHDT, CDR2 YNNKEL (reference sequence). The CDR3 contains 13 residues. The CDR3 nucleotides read TGTGCCAGCAGCGGGACCTCGTTGACGGACCCGTATTTT. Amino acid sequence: CASSGTSLTDPYF.

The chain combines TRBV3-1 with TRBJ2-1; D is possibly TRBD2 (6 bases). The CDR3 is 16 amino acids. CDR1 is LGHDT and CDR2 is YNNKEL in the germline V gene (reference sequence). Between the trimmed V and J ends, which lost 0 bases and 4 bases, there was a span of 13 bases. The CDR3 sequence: CASSQDLGGSYNEQFF. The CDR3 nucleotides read TGTGCCAGCAGCCAAGATTTGGGAGGATCTTACAATGAGCAGTTCTTC.

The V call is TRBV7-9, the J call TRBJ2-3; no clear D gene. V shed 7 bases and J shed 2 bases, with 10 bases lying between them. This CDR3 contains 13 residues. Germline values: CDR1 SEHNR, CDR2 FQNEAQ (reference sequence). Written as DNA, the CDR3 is TGTGCCAGCACCCATCTTTACACAGATACGCAGTATTTT. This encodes CASTHLYTDTQYF.

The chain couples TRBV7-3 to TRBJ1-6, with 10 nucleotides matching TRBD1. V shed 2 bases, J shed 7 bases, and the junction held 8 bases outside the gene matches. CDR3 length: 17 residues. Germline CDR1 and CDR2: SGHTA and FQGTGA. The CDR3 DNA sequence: TGTGCCAGCAGCTTAGTATCGGCGGGACAGGGGAATTCACCCCTCCACTTT. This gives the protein CASSLVSAGQGNSPLHF. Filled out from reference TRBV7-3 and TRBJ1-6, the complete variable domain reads GAGVSQTPSNKVTEKGKYVELRCDPISGHTALYWYRQSLGQGPEFLIYFQGTGAADDSGLPNDRFFAVRPEGSVSTLKIQRTERGDSAVYLCASSLVSAGQGNSPLHFGNGTRLTVT.

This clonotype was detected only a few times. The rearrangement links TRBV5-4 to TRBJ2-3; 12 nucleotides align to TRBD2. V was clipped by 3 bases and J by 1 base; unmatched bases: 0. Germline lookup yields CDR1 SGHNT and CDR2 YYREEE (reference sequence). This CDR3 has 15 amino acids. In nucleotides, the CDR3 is TGTGCCAGCAGCTGGACTAGCGGGGGCACAGATACGCAGTATTTT. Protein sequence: CASSWTSGGTDTQYF.